This TCR beta chain was sequenced in a study of control samples from healthy donors and cancer patients. After removal of 0 bases from V and 4 bases from J, the junction contained 7 bases not matched to a gene. The V gene's germline CDR1 is SGHRS and CDR2 YFSETQ. CDR3 size: 16 residues. Profiled with immunoSEQ multiplex PCR; TCRdb holds only in-frame clones, not every one. The data contain roughly 100,000 clones, more than 90% of them singletons. This receptor was identified in a human donor in good health. The donor label of this sample is uncertain. Input material: blood. The J gene is TRBJ2-7, the V gene TRBV5-1; 10 bases agree with TRBD1. In DNA, the CDR3 is TGCGCCAGCAGCTTGGGTACCGGGACAGGGGAATACGAGCAGTACTTC. Translated, it gives CASSLGTGTGEYEQYF.